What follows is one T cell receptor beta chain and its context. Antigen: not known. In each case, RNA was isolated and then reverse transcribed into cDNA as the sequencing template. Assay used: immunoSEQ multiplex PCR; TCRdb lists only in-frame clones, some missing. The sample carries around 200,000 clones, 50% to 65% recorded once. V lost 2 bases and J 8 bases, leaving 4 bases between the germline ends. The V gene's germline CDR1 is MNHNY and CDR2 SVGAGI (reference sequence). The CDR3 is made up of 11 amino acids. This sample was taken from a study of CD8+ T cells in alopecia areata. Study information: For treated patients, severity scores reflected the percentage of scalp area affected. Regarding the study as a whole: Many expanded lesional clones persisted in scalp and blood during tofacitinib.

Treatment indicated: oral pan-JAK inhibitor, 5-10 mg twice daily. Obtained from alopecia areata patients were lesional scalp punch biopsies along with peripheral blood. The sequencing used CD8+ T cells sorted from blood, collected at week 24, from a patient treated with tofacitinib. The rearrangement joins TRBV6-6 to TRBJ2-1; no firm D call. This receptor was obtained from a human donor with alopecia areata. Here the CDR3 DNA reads TGTGCCAGCAGTTACGGGGATGAGCAGTTCTTC. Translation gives CASSYGDEQFF.